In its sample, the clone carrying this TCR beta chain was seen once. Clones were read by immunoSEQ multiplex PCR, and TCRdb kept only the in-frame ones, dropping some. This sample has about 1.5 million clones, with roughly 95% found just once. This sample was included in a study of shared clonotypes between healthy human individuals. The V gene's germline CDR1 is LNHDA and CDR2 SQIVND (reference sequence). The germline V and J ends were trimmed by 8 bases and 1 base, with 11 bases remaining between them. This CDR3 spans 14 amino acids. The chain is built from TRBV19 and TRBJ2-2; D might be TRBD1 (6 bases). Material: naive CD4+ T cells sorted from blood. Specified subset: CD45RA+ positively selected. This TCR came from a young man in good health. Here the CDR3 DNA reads TGTGCCAGTGGCCAGACAGGGAACACCGGGGAGCTGTTTTTT. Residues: CASGQTGNTGELFF. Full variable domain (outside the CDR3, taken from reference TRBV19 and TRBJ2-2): DGGITQSPKYLFRKEGQNVTLSCEQNLNHDAMYWYRQDPGQGLRLIYYSQIVNDFQKGDIAEGYSVSREKKESFPLTVTSAQKNPTAFYLCASGQTGNTGELFFGEGSRLTVL.